Below, 11 T cell receptor beta chains from the same sample are listed, as sequenced in a study of a mutant IDH1 vaccine in newly diagnosed glioma. Which antigens these TCRs recognize remains unknown. The time point is: week 11, during vaccination. Vaccination comprised doses that each held 300 ug of mutant IDH1 20-mer peptide, plus topical imiquimod. Repertoires were generated with immunoSEQ multiplex PCR, while TCRdb's copy carries only in-frame clones and drops some. The table has 95,000 to 120,000 clones, roughly 90% seen once; the top ten hold 0.55% to 0.7%. This material consisted of PBMCs, taken from a glioma patient whose treatment included an IDH1 peptide vaccine. These receptors were collected from a woman in her forties or fifties with glioma.

V is TRBV30 and J is TRBJ1-5; 12 bases agree with TRBD1. From germline, CDR1 is GTSNPN and CDR2 SVGIG (reference sequence). The CDR3 is 15 amino acids. Trimming took 5 bases from V and 5 from J; bases not matched to a gene: 7. The CDR3 region has the DNA TGTGCCTGGGATCTCGGGACAGGGGGCGATCAGCCCCAGCATTTT. Translated, it gives CAWDLGTGGDQPQHF.

The chain is built from TRBV10-2 and TRBJ2-7; 14 bases map to TRBD2. With 7 bases clipped from V and 9 bases from J, the junction kept 8 bases outside the gene matches. The length of the CDR3 is 14 residues. The V gene's germline CDR1 is WSHSY and CDR2 SAAADI. The CDR3 reads CASMGTSGGSAQYF. As DNA, the CDR3 is TGCGCCAGCATGGGGACTAGCGGGGGTTCCGCGCAGTACTTC.

The J gene is TRBJ1-5, the V gene TRBV7-6; 7 bases agree with TRBD1. V shed 3 bases, J shed 6 bases, and the junction held 5 bases outside the gene matches. The CDR3 is 14 amino acids. Germline CDR1 is SGHVS and CDR2 is FNYEAQ. The CDR3 bases are TGTGCCAGCAGCTTCGGGCAGGGGGGTCAGCCCCAGCATTTT. It encodes CASSFGQGGQPQHF.

The chain employs TRBV18 and TRBJ1-5, with D possibly TRBD1 on 5 matching bases. Trimming shortened V by 6 bases and J by 1 base, and 13 bases separated the two germline ends. The CDR3 totals 15 residues. Germline-derived CDR1 and CDR2 are KGHSH and LQKENI. In nucleotides, the CDR3 is TGTGCCAGCTCTGGGGCGGCAGGGAGCAATCAGCCCCAGCATTTT. It codes for CASSGAAGSNQPQHF. Full variable domain (remainder filled in from reference TRBV18 and TRBJ1-5): NAGVMQNPRHLVRRRGQEARLRCSPMKGHSHVYWYRQLPEEGLKFMVYLQKENIIDESGMPKERFSAEFPKEGPSILRIQQVVRGDSAAYFCASSGAAGSNQPQHFGDGTRLSIL.

The chain employs TRBV4-1 and TRBJ1-6; TRBD1 matches 9 bases. The J segment lost 7 bases and the V segment lost 2 bases, leaving 6 bases of the junction unmatched. The CDR3 totals 16 residues. CDR1 and CDR2 from the germline V gene are MGHRA and YSYEKL. The CDR3 nucleotides read TGCGCCAGCAGCCAACCCGGGACAGGGTTGAATTCACCCCTCCACTTT. This gives the protein CASSQPGTGLNSPLHF.

The rearrangement uses TRBV7-9 and TRBJ1-2; a possible D gene is TRBD1 (6 bases). Trimming removed 6 bases from V and 2 bases from J, with 13 bases in between. Germline CDR1 is SEHNR and CDR2 is FQNEAQ (reference sequence). The CDR3 extends over 14 amino acids. In nucleotides, the CDR3 is TGTGCCAGCAGACAAGGGGGTAGGAACTATGGCTACACCTTC. Translated: CASRQGGRNYGYTF.

This chain uses TRBV6-5 with TRBJ1-5, with TRBD1 as a possible D gene (5 bases). The germline CDR1 and CDR2 sequences are MNHEY and SVGAGI. With 6 bases removed from V and 0 bases from J, the gap between germline ends came to 12 bases. The CDR3 has 15 residues. For the CDR3, the DNA is TGTGCCAGCAGAGGTAGGGACGGTAGCAATCAGCCCCAGCATTTT. It codes for CASRGRDGSNQPQHF.

The chain combines TRBV5-4 with TRBJ2-7; D is possibly TRBD2 (7 bases). Germline V gene data show CDR1 as SGHNT and CDR2 as YYREEE (reference sequence). V shed 4 bases and J shed 4 bases, with 21 bases lying between them. The CDR3 sequence is 16 residues long. In DNA form, the CDR3 reads TGTGCCAGCAGCGTAGCCGGGGGGCTCCGCTCTTACGAGCAGTACTTC. Its protein product is CASSVAGGLRSYEQYF.

This chain joins TRBV4-1 and TRBJ1-5; a weak D match, TRBD1 (6 bases). The ends were cut back, 4 bases at V and 5 bases at J, with 15 bases in the middle. From germline, CDR1 is MGHRA and CDR2 YSYEKL. This CDR3 comprises 15 residues. The CDR3 protein is CASSLTRDNYQPQHF. CDR3 DNA: TGCGCCAGCAGCCTGACCCGGGACAATTATCAGCCCCAGCATTTT.

This clone was seen once. The chain uses TRBV7-2 and TRBJ2-4; D remains unclear. With 0 bases removed from V and 2 bases from J, the gap between germline ends came to 8 bases. This CDR3 contains 15 residues. Per germline, CDR1 SGHTA and CDR2 FQGNSA. The CDR3 region has the DNA TGTGCCAGCAGCTTAGCTTACTTAACCAAAAACATTCAGTACTTC. The encoded protein is CASSLAYLTKNIQYF. Full variable domain (outside the CDR3, taken from reference TRBV7-2 and TRBJ2-4): GAGVSQSPSNKVTEKGKDVELRCDPISGHTALYWYRQSLGQGLEFLIYFQGNSAPDKSGLPSDRFSAERTGGSVSTLTIQRTQQEDSAVYLCASSLAYLTKNIQYFGAGTRLSVL.

V usage is TRBV10-3 and J usage is TRBJ2-3; D is undetermined. CDR1 is ENHRY, CDR2 SYGVKD, per germline. CDR3 length equals 14 residues. Trimming stripped 2 bases from V and 6 bases from J, with 12 bases between. The CDR3 sequence is CAISEQASSDTQYF. CDR3 in DNA: TGTGCCATCAGTGAGCAGGCGAGTTCGGATACGCAGTATTTT.